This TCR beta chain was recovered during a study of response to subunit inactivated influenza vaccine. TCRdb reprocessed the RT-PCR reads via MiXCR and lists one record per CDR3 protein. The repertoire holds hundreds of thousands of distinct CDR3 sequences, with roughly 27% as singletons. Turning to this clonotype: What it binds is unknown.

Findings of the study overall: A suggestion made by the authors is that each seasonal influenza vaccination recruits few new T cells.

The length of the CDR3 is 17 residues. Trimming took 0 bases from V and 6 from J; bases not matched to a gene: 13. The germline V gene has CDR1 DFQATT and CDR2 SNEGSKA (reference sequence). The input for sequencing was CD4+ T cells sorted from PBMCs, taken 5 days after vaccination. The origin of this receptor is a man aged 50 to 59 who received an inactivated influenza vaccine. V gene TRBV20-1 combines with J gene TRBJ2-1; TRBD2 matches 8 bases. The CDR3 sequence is CSARDTKTGTSINEQFF. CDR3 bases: TGCAGTGCTAGAGATACCAAAACCGGGACTAGTATCAATGAGCAGTTCTTC.